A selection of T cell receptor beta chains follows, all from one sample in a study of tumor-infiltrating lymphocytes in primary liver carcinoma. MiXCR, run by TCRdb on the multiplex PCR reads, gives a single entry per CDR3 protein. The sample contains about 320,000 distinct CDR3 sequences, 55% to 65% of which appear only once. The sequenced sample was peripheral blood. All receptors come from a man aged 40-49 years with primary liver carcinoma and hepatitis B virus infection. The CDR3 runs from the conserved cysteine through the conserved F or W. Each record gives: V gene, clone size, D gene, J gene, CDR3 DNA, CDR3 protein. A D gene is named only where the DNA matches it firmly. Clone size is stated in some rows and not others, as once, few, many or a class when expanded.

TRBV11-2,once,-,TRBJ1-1,TGTGCCAACAGCCCCCTAGGGACGGAGTTCATGAACGCTGGAGCTTTCTTT,CANSPLGTEFMNAGAFF
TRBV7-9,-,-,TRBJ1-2,TGTGCCAGCAGCCCCGCCGGGGCCCAAAACTATGTCTACACCTTC,CASSPAGAQNYVYTF
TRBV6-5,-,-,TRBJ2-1,TGTGCCAGCAGCCGGACGATCGGGGGGCAGTTCTTC,CASSRTIGGQFF
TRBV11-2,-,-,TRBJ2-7,TGTGTCAGCGGCCAGGCTTACTCTTACGAGCAGTACTTC,CVSGQAYSYEQYF
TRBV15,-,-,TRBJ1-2,TGTGCCACCAGCAGAGATCTAGACGGTGGCTACACCTTC,CATSRDLDGGYTF
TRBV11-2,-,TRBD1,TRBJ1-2,TGTGCTAGCGGCCCTTCGCTCCAAGGGGGCCTTTGGGGGAATGGCTACACCTTC,CASGPSLQGGLWGNGYTF
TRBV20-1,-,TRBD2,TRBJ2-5,TGCAGTGCTGGCCTGGGGGGGGGAGAGACCCAGTACTTC,CSAGLGGGETQYF
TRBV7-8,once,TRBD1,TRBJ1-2,TGTGCCAGCAGCCCTGGGATAGGGGGCGCCGGCTATGGCTACACCTTC,CASSPGIGGAGYGYTF
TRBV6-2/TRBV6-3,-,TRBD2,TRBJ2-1,TGTGCCAGCAGTCAGAGCGGGAGTACGACTGAGCAGTTCTTC,CASSQSGSTTEQFF
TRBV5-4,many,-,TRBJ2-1,TGTGCCAGCAGCTTGGGACTCACCGATGAGCAGTTCTTC,CASSLGLTDEQFF
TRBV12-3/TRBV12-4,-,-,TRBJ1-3,TGTGCCAGCAGTTTCGCTGGCGGAAACACCATATATTTT,CASSFAGGNTIYF
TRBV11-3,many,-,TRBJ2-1,TGTGCCAGCAGCCCTGACCTGAGCTCCTACAATGAGCAGTTCTTC,CASSPDLSSYNEQFF
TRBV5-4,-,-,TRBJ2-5,TGTGCCAGCAGCTTTCTAGTGGAAGAGACCCAGTACTTC,CASSFLVEETQYF
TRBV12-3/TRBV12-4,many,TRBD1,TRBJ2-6,TGTGCCAGCAGCCAACAGGGGGCGGCTGGGGCCAACGTCCTGACTTTC,CASSQQGAAGANVLTF
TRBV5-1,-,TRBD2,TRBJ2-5,TGCGCCAGCAGCTTGGCCCTAGCGGGAGTAGGGGAGACCCAGTACTTC,CASSLALAGVGETQYF
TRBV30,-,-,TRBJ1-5,TGTGCCTGGAGTGCAGGGGCGAAGCAGTCCCAGCATTTT,CAWSAGAKQSQHF